Listed here is a single T cell receptor (beta chain). V trimming: 3 bases; J trimming: 6 bases; junction bases outside the gene matches: 9. The germline V gene has CDR1 KGHSH and CDR2 LQKENI. This CDR3 comprises 17 residues. In the authors' methods: Quantification of nucleated cells was approximated via reference gene primer amplification. Clones were sequenced by immunoSEQ multiplex PCR, and TCRdb holds only the in-frame ones, with some missing. Clone size and the V and J calls come from that table; the DNA yielded D and trimming. The data hold almost 300,000 clones, with around 90% observed a single time. The source of the sample is a study of blood T cell repertoires in COVID-19. Study information: The United States, Italy and Spain supplied acute and convalescent COVID-19 samples. Sources were T cells, B-cell-depleted T cells, or PBMCs; the material itself was cDNA or gDNA.

Sample: peripheral blood. This sequence originates from a man between 65 and 80 years old with acute or convalescent COVID-19. The chain uses TRBV18 and TRBJ2-7, with 15 bases aligning to TRBD2. The DNA of the CDR3 is TGTGCCAGCTCACCTACGGGACTAGCGGGAGGTAAAAGCGAGCAGTACTTC. This encodes CASSPTGLAGGKSEQYF.